This is a list of T cell receptor beta chains from one sample in a study of early T cells in non-severe SARS-CoV-2 infection. Using its own MiXCR run on the 5' RACE reads, TCRdb lists one record per CDR3 protein. The profile shows 55,000 to 75,000 distinct CDR3 sequences, almost 9.5% of them singletons. The specimen sequenced was whole blood. Receptor source: an adult who was a healthcare worker with PCR-confirmed SARS-CoV-2 infection or an uninfected control (not recorded which). Both conserved end residues are trimmed from each CDR3. Clone size is shown for a subset of rows, as once, few, many or a class of expanded clone.

V gene: TRBV12-3/TRBV12-4
J gene: TRBJ2-2
clone size: NA
CDR3 protein: ASRERGELF

V gene: TRBV10-2
J gene: TRBJ1-5
clone size: many
CDR3 protein: ASRGTGRLQPQH

V gene: TRBV5-4
J gene: TRBJ2-3
clone size: NA
CDR3 protein: ASSHRGITDTQY

V gene: TRBV7-2
J gene: TRBJ1-6
clone size: NA
CDR3 protein: ASSSSQGSSPLH

V gene: TRBV3-1
J gene: TRBJ1-1
clone size: few
CDR3 protein: ASSQAGPRNTEAF

V gene: TRBV10-1
J gene: TRBJ1-4
clone size: NA
CDR3 protein: ASSEQSTINEKLF

V gene: TRBV20-1
J gene: TRBJ2-1
clone size: many
CDR3 protein: SARMTASPTYNEQF

V gene: TRBV2
J gene: TRBJ1-5
clone size: NA
CDR3 protein: ASSVDSWNQPQH

V gene: TRBV2
J gene: TRBJ2-5
clone size: many
CDR3 protein: ASKIMGQGEAQY

V gene: TRBV5-4
J gene: TRBJ1-1
clone size: NA
CDR3 protein: ASSRGGGTEAF

V gene: TRBV11-2
J gene: TRBJ1-6
clone size: few
CDR3 protein: ASSLEQGLNSPLH

V gene: TRBV4-1
J gene: TRBJ1-1
clone size: NA
CDR3 protein: ASSQDSGEGTEAF

V gene: TRBV5-1
J gene: TRBJ1-6
clone size: many
CDR3 protein: ASSLAARAYSPLH

V gene: TRBV12-3/TRBV12-4
J gene: TRBJ1-3
clone size: NA
CDR3 protein: ASSMPGGTY

V gene: TRBV29-1
J gene: TRBJ1-1
clone size: few
CDR3 protein: SVENQGAKTEAF

V gene: TRBV9
J gene: TRBJ2-1
clone size: many
CDR3 protein: ASSPSRRGGVNEQF

V gene: TRBV11-2
J gene: TRBJ2-2
clone size: many
CDR3 protein: ASSFFEANTGELF

V gene: TRBV2
J gene: TRBJ1-1
clone size: few
CDR3 protein: ASSERYGVNTEAF

V gene: TRBV30
J gene: TRBJ1-6
clone size: NA
CDR3 protein: AWRSWGQNSPLH

V gene: TRBV2
J gene: TRBJ2-3
clone size: few
CDR3 protein: ASRRTGTGGLGDTQY

V gene: TRBV10-3
J gene: TRBJ1-2
clone size: NA
CDR3 protein: AISEGTNYGYT

V gene: TRBV20-1
J gene: TRBJ2-5
clone size: many
CDR3 protein: SARGTVQETQY

V gene: TRBV2
J gene: TRBJ1-5
clone size: NA
CDR3 protein: ASRPTGQGHQPQH

V gene: TRBV5-4
J gene: TRBJ2-6
clone size: many
CDR3 protein: ASSQNMATVSGANVLT

V gene: TRBV30
J gene: TRBJ2-1
clone size: NA
CDR3 protein: AWSVSQFNNEQF

V gene: TRBV2
J gene: TRBJ2-1
clone size: NA
CDR3 protein: ASRGLASNNEQF

V gene: TRBV5-5
J gene: TRBJ2-5
clone size: NA
CDR3 protein: ASSLGLAYQETQY

V gene: TRBV12-3/TRBV12-4
J gene: TRBJ2-3
clone size: NA
CDR3 protein: ASREADTQY

V gene: TRBV9
J gene: TRBJ1-3
clone size: NA
CDR3 protein: ASSVGGVSSGNTIY

V gene: TRBV12-3/TRBV12-4
J gene: TRBJ1-2
clone size: NA
CDR3 protein: ASRTQTDYGYT

V gene: TRBV7-2
J gene: TRBJ2-3
clone size: NA
CDR3 protein: ASSLVLGRDTQY

V gene: TRBV11-3
J gene: TRBJ2-5
clone size: few
CDR3 protein: ASSLELGETQY

V gene: TRBV7-2
J gene: TRBJ2-1
clone size: many
CDR3 protein: ASSLRAGTKAEQF

V gene: TRBV27
J gene: TRBJ2-1
clone size: few
CDR3 protein: ASSLRWGGDEQF

V gene: TRBV7-8
J gene: TRBJ2-1
clone size: NA
CDR3 protein: ASSGGKNEQL

V gene: TRBV27
J gene: TRBJ2-2
clone size: few
CDR3 protein: ASSSAGELF

V gene: TRBV5-1
J gene: TRBJ2-2
clone size: few
CDR3 protein: ASSPGGRATGELF

V gene: TRBV20-1
J gene: TRBJ2-1
clone size: NA
CDR3 protein: SAESPGLAGGYYNEQF

V gene: TRBV9
J gene: TRBJ2-3
clone size: NA
CDR3 protein: ASSVGRGSTDTQY

V gene: TRBV10-3
J gene: TRBJ2-3
clone size: NA
CDR3 protein: ATSRPLGTDTQY